The clone carrying this T cell receptor (beta chain) was recorded once. Its antigen remains unidentified. The source of the sample is a study of T cell responses to AZD1222 COVID-19 vaccine. General study findings and limits: Spike-specific TCR breadth rose after two AZD1222 doses, and depth rose as well.

The CDR3 totals 11 residues. V was shortened by 3 bases and J by 6 bases, with 2 bases between the two germline ends. Germline V gives CDR1 KGHDR, CDR2 SFDVKD. The protocol was immunoSEQ multiplex PCR, while the TCRdb copy is restricted to in-frame clones and leaves out a portion. The table has some 60,000 clones, 86% seen once. It was second doses at about 4 or about 12 weeks that were pooled. The receptor was derived from an adult who received the AZD1222 COVID-19 vaccine. Sample: peripheral blood, taken 28 days after the second AZD1222 dose. This rearrangement joins TRBV24-1 to TRBJ2-4; no firm D call. The CDR3 here is CATSDGNIQYF. Written as DNA, the CDR3 is TGTGCCACCAGTGATGGAAACATTCAGTACTTC.